This T cell receptor (beta chain) emerged from a study of blood T cells in healthy people across ages. The use of a sample-barcoded 5' primer and a J-beta primer mix characterized a second PCR of about 7 to 12 cycles. TCRdb reprocessed the 5' RACE reads with MiXCR, giving one entry per CDR3 protein. Of fewer than 2 million distinct CDR3 sequences in the sample, roughly 43% were seen once. CDR3 length equals 17 residues. Trimming left V 7 bases short and J 0 bases short, with 19 bases between. The rearrangement joins TRBV12-3 or TRBV12-4 to TRBJ2-1, with D hard to call. The sequenced sample was blood. This TCR was recovered from a human donor in good health. The CDR3 sequence is CASTLGDRVSSYNEQFF. CDR3 coding DNA: TGTGCCAGCACCCTTGGGGATCGGGTGAGCTCCTACAATGAGCAGTTCTTC.